The 14 T cell receptor beta chains below come from one sample, sequenced in a study of blood T cells in healthy people across ages. A second PCR of 7 to 11 cycles used a sample-barcoded 5' primer and a J-beta primer mix. TCRdb recomputed calls from the 5' RACE reads with MiXCR, one row per CDR3 protein. Seen here are about 1,800,000 distinct CDR3 sequences, about 30% observed once, and the top ten hold roughly 8.2%. Material for sequencing was blood. These receptors all stem from a woman in her twenties or thirties in good health.

This clonotype was counted only a few times. The J gene is TRBJ1-4, the V gene TRBV12-3 or TRBV12-4, with D possibly being TRBD1 (6 bases). V dropped 5 bases and J dropped 7 bases, with 14 bases sitting between them. The CDR3 length is 14 residues. This CDR3 reads CASSQQGEGEKLFF. CDR3 DNA sequence: TGTGCCAGCAGTCAACAGGGAGAGGGTGAAAAACTGTTTTTT.

The chain uses TRBV7-9 and TRBJ2-6, with TRBD1 identical over 12 bases. V lost 5 bases to trimming and J lost 0 bases; unmatched junction nucleotides: 11. Germline-derived CDR1 and CDR2 are SEHNR and FQNEAQ (reference sequence). The length of the CDR3 is 20 residues. The CDR3 DNA follows: TGTGCCAGCAGCAGAGGGGACAGGGGGCGACCAAGCTCTGGGGCCAACGTCCTGACTTTC. As protein: CASSRGDRGRPSSGANVLTF. Drawing the rest from reference TRBV7-9 and TRBJ2-6, the complete variable domain is DTGVSQNPRHKITKRGQNVTFRCDPISEHNRLYWYRQTLGQGPEFLTYFQNEAQLEKSRLLSDRFSAERPKGSFSTLEIQRTEQGDSAMYLCASSRGDRGRPSSGANVLTFGAGSRLTVL.

The chain recombines TRBV3-1 with TRBJ2-7, with a weak D call TRBD1 (6 bases). Germline V lookup: CDR1 LGHDT, CDR2 YNNKEL (reference sequence). V lost 3 bases and J lost 3, with 12 bases in between. The CDR3 totals 14 residues. In DNA, the CDR3 is TGTGCCAGCAGCCAGCTTGGGACACGCTACGAGCAGTACTTC. Translation: CASSQLGTRYEQYF.

The V and J genes are TRBV2 and TRBJ1-4; a possible D gene is TRBD1 (5 bases). Trimming took 7 bases from V and 8 from J, leaving 14 bases between them. Germline loops: CDR1 SNHLY, CDR2 FYNNEI. The CDR3 sequence is 13 residues long. CDR3 loop: CASNRGQREKLFF. In DNA form, the CDR3 reads TGTGCCAGCAACCGGGGCCAAAGGGAAAAACTGTTTTTT. Using reference TRBV2 and TRBJ1-4 for the parts outside the CDR3, the full variable domain is EPEVTQTPSHQVTQMGQEVILRCVPISNHLYFYWYRQILGQKVEFLVSFYNNEISEKSEIFDDQFSVERPDGSNFTLKIRSTKLEDSAMYFCASNRGQREKLFFGSGTQLSVL.

The chain joins TRBV12-3 or TRBV12-4 to TRBJ2-1; 7 bases agree with TRBD2. This CDR3 spans 15 amino acids. Losses at the gene ends were 5 bases for V and 6 bases for J; bases not matched to a gene: 10. The CDR3 region has the DNA TGTGCCAGCAGTCCCCGAGGGAGGGAAACCAATGAGCAGTTCTTC. It is translated as CASSPRGRETNEQFF.

As concerns this clonotype: Because the CDR3 is missing its conserved closing phenylalanine or tryptophan, this is likely a read error. The chain links TRBV5-1 to TRBJ1-2; no definite D call. Germline assignment: CDR1 SGHRS and CDR2 YFSETQ. The CDR3 sequence is 12 residues long. The germline V and J ends were trimmed by 0 bases and 8 bases, with 8 bases remaining between them. Written as DNA, the CDR3 is TGCGCCAGCAGCTTGGGAAGAGAAGGCTACACCTGC. It encodes CASSLGREGYTC.

The chain uses TRBV10-1 and TRBJ2-1, with D possibly TRBD2 on 5 matching bases. This CDR3 has 13 residues. Trimming took 6 bases from V and 13 from J, leaving 19 bases between them. Looked up from germline, CDR1 is WNHNN and CDR2 is SYGVQD (reference sequence). The CDR3 region has the DNA TGCGCCAGCAGCGGGTCCCCCGGGGAGACCCAGTTCTTC. Protein sequence: CASSGSPGETQFF.

This clonotype has only a few counts. The rearrangement uses TRBV7-2 and TRBJ2-2, with 8 nucleotides matching TRBD1. This CDR3 contains 14 residues. Trimming cost V 7 bases and J 6 bases; bases outside gene matches: 7. CDR1 is SGHTA and CDR2 is FQGNSA in the germline V gene. CDR3 amino acids: CASNLDRASGELFF. CDR3 coding DNA: TGTGCCAGCAACTTGGACAGGGCGTCCGGGGAGCTGTTTTTT.

This clonotype appeared many times. The chain links TRBV9 to TRBJ2-5, with 7 positions matching TRBD2. J was trimmed by 4 bases and V by 4 bases; bases with no gene match: 10. This CDR3 is built from 15 residues. CDR1 SGDLS and CDR2 YYNGEE come from the germline V gene. The CDR3: CASSPTRREAETQYF. For the CDR3, the DNA is TGTGCCAGCAGCCCAACCCGACGGGAGGCAGAGACCCAGTACTTC.

This clonotype was seen a few times. The genes are TRBV5-1 and TRBJ2-7, with 14 bases that match TRBD2. The CDR3 is made up of 17 amino acids. Germline V gene data show CDR1 as SGHRS and CDR2 as YFSETQ. The ends lost 3 bases at V and 7 bases at J; junction bases unmatched: 12. CDR3 region: CASSSSPGTSGSYEQYF. The DNA of the CDR3 is TGCGCCAGCAGCTCCAGCCCCGGGACTAGCGGGAGTTATGAGCAGTACTTC.

To note about this clonotype: A much larger clone lies one base from this, so it may be a read error. The chain uses TRBV6-5 and TRBJ2-1, with a possible D match to TRBD1 (6 bases). The CDR3 extends over 15 amino acids. Between the trimmed V and J ends, which lost 0 bases and 10 bases, there was a span of 16 bases. Germline CDR1 MNHEY, CDR2 SVGAGI. This CDR3 is CASSYSGQGWYEQFF. The CDR3 DNA reads TGTGCCAGCAGTTACTCCGGGCAGGGGTGGTACGAGCAGTTCTTC.

A few counts support this clonotype. The rearrangement uses TRBV24-1 and TRBJ2-1; TRBD2 matches 11 bases. The CDR3 length is 17 residues. The germline V gene encodes CDR1 KGHDR and CDR2 SFDVKD. V gave up 4 bases and J gave up 0 bases; unmatched junction bases: 4. Written as DNA, the CDR3 is TGTGCCACCAGTGAAGGGACTAGCGGATACTCCTACAATGAGCAGTTCTTC. Protein sequence: CATSEGTSGYSYNEQFF.

In its sample, this clonotype was seen once. The J gene is TRBJ2-1, the V gene TRBV6-6; D unclear. Germline V gene lookup returns CDR1 MNHNY and CDR2 SVGAGI (reference sequence). V was pared by 2 bases and J by 7 bases, with 9 bases between. The CDR3 spans 13 residues. The CDR3 loop reads CASSYARRNEQFF. DNA of the CDR3: TGTGCCAGCAGTTACGCGAGGCGGAATGAGCAGTTCTTC.

V usage is TRBV12-3 or TRBV12-4 and J usage is TRBJ2-3; 8 positions agree with TRBD2. The V segment lost 2 bases and the J segment 0 bases; nucleotides outside the gene matches: 7. CDR3 length: 17 amino acids. The CDR3 spells CASSLSLAGYSTDTQYF. CDR3 DNA: TGTGCCAGCAGTTTATCGTTAGCGGGGTATAGCACAGATACGCAGTATTTT.